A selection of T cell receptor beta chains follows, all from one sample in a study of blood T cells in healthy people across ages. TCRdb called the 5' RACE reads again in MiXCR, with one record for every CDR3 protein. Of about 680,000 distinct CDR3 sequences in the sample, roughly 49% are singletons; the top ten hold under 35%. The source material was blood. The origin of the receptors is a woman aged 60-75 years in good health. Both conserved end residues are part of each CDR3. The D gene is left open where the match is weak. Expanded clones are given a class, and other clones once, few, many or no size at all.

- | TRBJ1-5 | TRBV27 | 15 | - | CASSLRGLAFQPQHF | TGTGCCAGCAGTTTAAGGGGATTGGCGTTTCAGCCCCAGCATTTT
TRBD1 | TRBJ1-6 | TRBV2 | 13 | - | CASGDRGLSPLHF | TGTGCCAGCGGGGACAGGGGGCTTTCACCCCTCCACTTT
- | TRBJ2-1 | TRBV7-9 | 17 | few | CASSLAHRVQTYNEQFF | TGTGCCAGCAGCTTAGCCCACAGGGTCCAAACCTACAATGAGCAGTTCTTC
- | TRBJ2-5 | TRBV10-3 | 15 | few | CAISESRGSQETQYF | TGTGCCATCAGTGAGTCGAGGGGGAGCCAAGAGACCCAGTACTTC
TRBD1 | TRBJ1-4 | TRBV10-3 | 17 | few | CAISESWTGGYYEKLFF | TGTGCCATCAGTGAGTCTTGGACAGGGGGCTATTATGAAAAACTGTTTTTT
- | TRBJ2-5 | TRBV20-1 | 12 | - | CSARLGGGTQYF | TGCAGTGCTAGGCTGGGAGGTGGGACCCAGTACTTC
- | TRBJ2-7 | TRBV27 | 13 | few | CASSVGHGYEQYF | TGTGCCAGCAGCGTCGGCCATGGCTACGAGCAGTACTTC
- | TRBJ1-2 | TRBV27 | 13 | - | CASSPVSRTGYTF | TGTGCCAGCAGTCCCGTTAGCAGGACCGGCTACACCTTC
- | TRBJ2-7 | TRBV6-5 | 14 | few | CASRQAGPLYEQYF | TGTGCCAGCAGACAGGCGGGGCCCCTCTACGAGCAGTACTTC
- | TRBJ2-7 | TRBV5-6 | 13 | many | CASKPDSSYEQYF | TGTGCCAGCAAGCCAGACAGCTCCTACGAGCAGTACTTC
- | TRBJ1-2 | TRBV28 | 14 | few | CASSLSRRNYGYTF | TGTGCCAGCAGTTTGAGTCGGCGGAACTATGGCTACACCTTC
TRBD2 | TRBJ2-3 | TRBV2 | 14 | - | CASMASGPPDTQYF | TGTGCCAGCATGGCTAGCGGGCCGCCAGATACGCAGTATTTT
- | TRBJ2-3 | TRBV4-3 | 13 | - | CASSQVLGDTQYF | TGCGCCAGCAGTCAGGTCCTAGGGGATACGCAGTATTTT
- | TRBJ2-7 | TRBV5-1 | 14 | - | CASSFGAGYNEQYF | TGCGCCAGCAGCTTTGGGGCGGGGTACAATGAGCAGTACTTC
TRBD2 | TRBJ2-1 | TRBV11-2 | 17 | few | CASSLARTSGRAGEQFF | TGTGCCAGCAGCTTAGCACGTACTAGCGGGAGGGCCGGCGAGCAGTTCTTC
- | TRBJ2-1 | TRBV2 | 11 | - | CASSPGVEQFF | TGTGCCAGCAGTCCAGGGGTTGAGCAGTTCTTC
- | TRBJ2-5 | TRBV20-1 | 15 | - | CSATGSRELQETQYF | TGCAGTGCTACGGGATCTAGGGAACTGCAAGAGACCCAGTACTTC
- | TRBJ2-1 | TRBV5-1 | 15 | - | CASSWVGAGYNEQFF | TGCGCCAGCAGCTGGGTTGGGGCCGGGTACAATGAGCAGTTCTTC
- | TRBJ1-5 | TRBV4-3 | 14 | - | CASSQAPLIQPQHF | TGCGCCAGCAGCCAAGCGCCCTTGATTCAGCCCCAGCATTTT
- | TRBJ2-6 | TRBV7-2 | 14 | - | CASSPATGADVLTF | TGTGCCAGCAGCCCGGCCACTGGGGCCGACGTCCTGACTTTC
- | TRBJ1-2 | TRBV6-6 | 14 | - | CASSRGSPTYGYTF | TGTGCCAGCAGTCGCGGCAGCCCAACCTATGGCTACACCTTC
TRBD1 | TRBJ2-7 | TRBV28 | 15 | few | CASRRQGSSYNEQYF | TGTGCCAGCCGCAGACAGGGCAGCTCCTACAATGAGCAGTACTTC
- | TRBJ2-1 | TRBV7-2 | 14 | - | CASSFRGGYNEQFF | TGTGCCAGCAGCTTCCGGGGAGGCTACAATGAGCAGTTCTTC